This TCR beta chain was profiled in a study of T cell repertoires in cytomegalovirus infection. Study in general: Public TCR beta signature analysis indicated the presence of both CMV infection and matching HLA type.

Per germline, CDR1 LGHDT and CDR2 YNNKEL (reference sequence). There are 15 residues in the CDR3. V gave up 1 base and J gave up 4 bases, with 14 bases separating them. TCRdb passed the reads through MiXCR, listing each CDR3 protein once. This sample has about 830,000 distinct CDR3 sequences; around a third occur once, and the top ten carry over 10%. General observations from the study: Ex vivo, HLA-C-restricted CMV-specific TCR beta clonotypes prevailed over the rest of the response.

Concerning this clonotype itself: Its antigen remains unidentified.

The material sequenced was cultured CD8+ T cells from PBMCs, taken from culture after CMV antigen stimulation. This chain uses TRBV3-1 with TRBJ2-7; the D gene is possibly TRBD1 (6 bases). This sequence originates from a human donor in good health (CMV status not recorded). Some clones in this sample may be carry-over from other donors' samples. CDR3 amino acids: CASSQVSQGTYEQYF. The CDR3 DNA reads as TGTGCCAGCAGCCAAGTATCGCAGGGGACATACGAGCAGTACTTC.